This T cell receptor (beta chain) was sequenced in a study of cytomegalovirus exposure and HLA in healthy donors. Notes on the study in general: From TCR beta sequences, most subjects' HLA-A and HLA-B alleles were reportedly predicted accurately. Exclusion applied to some V segments, including TRBV6-2 and TRBV6-3, as they were indistinguishable.

PCR used 60 Vbeta primers and 13 Jbeta primers. Only in-frame clones appear in the TCRdb table, and some are missing; sequencing was by immunoSEQ multiplex PCR. In all, the sample yields approximately 140,000 clones. The CDR3 has 11 residues. J gave up 16 bases and V 5 bases, and 8 bases lay outside the gene matches. Per the germline V gene, CDR1 is MDHEN and CDR2 is SYDVKM. As concerns this clone: The antigen is undetermined.

Sequencing was performed on PBMCs. This receptor was taken from a woman aged 50 to 60 in good health and CMV-seronegative. The chain carries TRBV28 and TRBJ2-4; 7 bases fit TRBD1. In DNA form, the CDR3 reads TGTGCCAGCAGTAGGGGGCTTACAACATACTTC. It codes for CASSRGLTTYF.